The 17 T cell receptor beta chains below come from one sample, sequenced in a study of human T cells and chemical hapten exposure. A single record per CDR3 protein comes from TCRdb applying MiXCR to the RACE reads. The data hold about 120,000 distinct CDR3 sequences, with about an eighth observed a single time. As for time point: patch test 1, 2 weeks after DPC sensitization. Sample treatment: therapeutic diphenylcyclopropenone sensitization with weekly scalp DPC. The specimen comprised whole blood, sampled in connection with sensitization to the hapten diphenylcyclopropenone (DPC). These receptors came from a woman between 50 and 59 years old with alopecia areata. Some clones in this sample may be carry-over from other donors' samples.

This clonotype came up a few times. V gene TRBV6-5 combines with J gene TRBJ1-4, with TRBD1 as a possible D gene (5 bases). This CDR3 contains 15 residues. Trimming took off 6 bases at V and 8 bases at J, with 19 bases between the two ends. Germline values: CDR1 MNHEY, CDR2 SVGAGI. CDR3 loop: CASSPSWVGREKLFF. The CDR3 DNA is TGTGCCAGCAGCCCCTCATGGGTGGGGCGAGAAAAACTGTTTTTT.

This clonotype was seen repeatedly, ten times or more. The chain joins TRBV6-2 or TRBV6-3 to TRBJ2-1, with D tentatively TRBD1 or TRBD2 (5 bases each). From germline, CDR1 is MNHEY and CDR2 SVGEGT. This CDR3 has 16 residues. The ends were cut back, 0 bases at V and 0 bases at J, with 9 bases in the middle. The CDR3 region has the DNA TGTGCCAGCAGTTACTCACGGGACGGCTCCTACAATGAGCAGTTCTTC. It yields the protein CASSYSRDGSYNEQFF.

This clonotype was detected many times. V and J are TRBV11-3 and TRBJ2-7; either TRBD1 or TRBD2 may supply D (5 bases each). Germline loops: CDR1 SGHNT, CDR2 YENEEA. This CDR3 is 16 amino acids long. V dropped 0 bases and J dropped 2 bases, with 14 bases sitting between them. The CDR3 nucleotides are TGTGCCAGCAGCTTAGAGAGGGGACCAGGCCCCTACGAGCAGTACTTC. Translating gives CASSLERGPGPYEQYF. The variable domain in full, completed from reference TRBV11-3 and TRBJ2-7, reads EAGVVQSPRYKIIEKKQPVAFWCNPISGHNTLYWYLQNLGQGPELLIRYENEEAVDDSQLPKDRFSAERLKGVDSTLKIQPAELGDSAVYLCASSLERGPGPYEQYFGPGTRLTVT.

This clonotype appeared many times. V usage is TRBV7-2 and J usage is TRBJ2-3, with D possibly matching TRBD1 (6 bases). V gave up 1 base and J gave up 3 bases, with 20 bases separating them. This CDR3 has 18 amino acids. The V gene's germline CDR1 is SGHTA and CDR2 FQGNSA. Here the CDR3 DNA reads TGTGCCAGCAGCTTAGAGGCGTTGACAGGTGGGGGAACAGATACGCAGTATTTT. Encoded protein: CASSLEALTGGGTDTQYF. The variable domain in full, completed from reference TRBV7-2 and TRBJ2-3, reads GAGVSQSPSNKVTEKGKDVELRCDPISGHTALYWYRQSLGQGLEFLIYFQGNSAPDKSGLPSDRFSAERTGGSVSTLTIQRTQQEDSAVYLCASSLEALTGGGTDTQYFGPGTRLTVL.

In its sample, this clonotype is medium-sized. This CDR3 is CASSQDERVNEQFF. The CDR3 DNA follows: TGCGCCAGCAGCCAAGATGAACGGGTCAATGAGCAGTTCTTC. The chain couples TRBV4-3 to TRBJ2-1; no firm D call. The CDR3 is made up of 14 amino acids. The V gene lost 0 bases and the J gene lost 6 bases, with 9 bases spanning the gap. Germline V lookup: CDR1 LGHNA, CDR2 YSLEER.

The rearrangement joins TRBV6-5 to TRBJ2-3, with 9 bases lining up with TRBD2. The CDR3 spans 15 residues. The germline V gene encodes CDR1 MNHEY and CDR2 SVGAGI. The V gene end was trimmed by 0 bases and the J gene end by 7 bases; junction bases not matched to a gene: 5. The CDR3 sequence: CASSYSLAGINTQYF. The CDR3 bases are TGTGCCAGCAGTTACTCTCTAGCGGGGATCAATACGCAGTATTTT.

This clonotype has just a few counts. This rearrangement joins TRBV12-3 or TRBV12-4 to TRBJ1-1, with a possible D match to TRBD1 (6 bases). CDR3 length: 11 residues. The V end lost 6 bases, the J end lost 10 bases, and 12 bases lay between the germline ends. DNA for the CDR3: TGTGCCAGCAGCCTTACAGGGCGAGCTTTCTTT. Encoded protein: CASSLTGRAFF.

This clonotype showed up just a few times. The V call is TRBV4-1, the J call TRBJ2-5, with 9 bases that match TRBD1. V lost 4 bases and J lost 7; bases outside the gene matches: 10. The CDR3 is made up of 15 amino acids. The V gene's germline CDR1 is MGHRA and CDR2 YSYEKL. CDR3 amino acids: CASSPRGTGSGTQYF. The CDR3 DNA sequence: TGCGCCAGCAGCCCACGCGGGACAGGGAGCGGGACCCAGTACTTC.

This chain links TRBV19 with TRBJ1-5, with TRBD1 identical over 8 bases. J lost 1 base, V lost 7 bases, and 12 bases had no gene match. The CDR3 sequence is 17 residues long. CDR1 and CDR2 from the germline V gene are LNHDA and SQIVND (reference sequence). The DNA for the CDR3 is TGTGCCAGTACCAAGGACAGGGTGGCAAAGAGCAATCAGCCCCAGCATTTT. Translating it yields CASTKDRVAKSNQPQHF.

This clonotype was counted ten times or more. The chain is built from TRBV11-2 and TRBJ2-4; 13 bases are a match to TRBD2. The CDR3 spans 17 residues. Germline V gene data show CDR1 as SGHAT and CDR2 as FQNNGV. V was clipped by 4 bases and J by 3 bases; unmatched bases: 6. CDR3 loop: CASSSGLAGVLKNIQYF. CDR3 nucleotides: TGTGCCAGCAGCTCCGGACTAGCGGGAGTACTCAAAAACATTCAGTACTTC.

In its sample, this clonotype was seen a few times. The chain carries TRBV7-7 and TRBJ2-1; the match to TRBD1 covers 10 bases. Losses at the gene ends were 1 base for V and 5 bases for J; bases not matched to a gene: 2. Germline V gene sequence: CDR1 SSHAT, CDR2 FNYEAQ (reference sequence). The CDR3 is made up of 15 amino acids. This CDR3 is CASSLDGTGDNEQFF. As DNA, the CDR3 is TGTGCCAGCAGCTTAGATGGGACAGGGGACAATGAGCAGTTCTTC.

This clonotype was seen repeatedly, ten times or more. The CDR3 reads CASSTNRGLVRSGANVLTF. The CDR3 DNA follows: TGTGCCAGCAGTACAAACAGGGGATTAGTTAGGTCTGGGGCCAACGTCCTGACTTTC. The gene calls are TRBV28 and TRBJ2-6, with 7 nucleotides matching TRBD1. From germline, CDR1 is MDHEN and CDR2 SYDVKM. The CDR3 length is 19 residues. V dropped 5 bases and J dropped 1; count of bases not matched to a gene: 14.

V and J are TRBV4-2 and TRBJ1-6, with 7 bases identical to TRBD1. The CDR3 totals 17 residues. Germline loops: CDR1 LGHNA, CDR2 YNFKEQ. The V gene end was trimmed by 2 bases and the J gene end by 0 bases; junction bases not matched to a gene: 4. The CDR3 loop is CASSQPDRSSYNSPLHF. The CDR3 nucleotides read TGTGCCAGCAGCCAACCGGACAGGAGCTCCTATAATTCACCCCTCCACTTT.

This rearrangement joins TRBV14 to TRBJ2-7; 15 positions match TRBD2. This CDR3 is built from 20 residues. V lost 3 bases, J lost 4 bases, and 16 bases stayed unmatched. Germline-derived CDR1 and CDR2 are SGHDN and FVKESK. In DNA form, the CDR3 reads TGTGCCAGCAGCCACCACTCCCGGGGACTAGCGGGGGGCGGAAGATACGAGCAGTACTTC. It translates to CASSHHSRGLAGGGRYEQYF.

Many counts were recorded for this clonotype. The chain couples TRBV7-2 to TRBJ1-1, with D unresolved. V lost 0 bases and J 0 bases, leaving 5 bases between the germline ends. CDR1 and CDR2 (germline): SGHTA, FQGNSA. CDR3 length equals 14 residues. DNA for the CDR3: TGTGCCAGCAGCTTAGCGCAACTGAACACTGAAGCTTTCTTT. Its translation is CASSLAQLNTEAFF.

This clonotype was seen many times. The V gene is TRBV5-1, the J gene TRBJ1-1, with a possible D match to TRBD1 (6 bases). The CDR3 loop spans 13 amino acids. The germline V gene has CDR1 SGHRS and CDR2 YFSETQ. Trimming took off 6 bases at V and 5 bases at J, with 14 bases between the two ends. The CDR3 reads CASTVDSKTEAFF. The CDR3 region has the DNA TGCGCCAGCACCGTGGACAGTAAGACTGAAGCTTTCTTT.

The V gene is TRBV28, the J gene TRBJ2-5, with D possibly being TRBD2 (6 bases). This CDR3 is built from 13 residues. Per the germline V gene, CDR1 is MDHEN and CDR2 is SYDVKM. V lost 5 bases to trimming and J lost 4 bases, with 11 bases between them. The CDR3 sequence: CASSLGGAETQYF. DNA of the CDR3: TGTGCCAGCAGTCTAGGAGGGGCAGAGACCCAGTACTTC.